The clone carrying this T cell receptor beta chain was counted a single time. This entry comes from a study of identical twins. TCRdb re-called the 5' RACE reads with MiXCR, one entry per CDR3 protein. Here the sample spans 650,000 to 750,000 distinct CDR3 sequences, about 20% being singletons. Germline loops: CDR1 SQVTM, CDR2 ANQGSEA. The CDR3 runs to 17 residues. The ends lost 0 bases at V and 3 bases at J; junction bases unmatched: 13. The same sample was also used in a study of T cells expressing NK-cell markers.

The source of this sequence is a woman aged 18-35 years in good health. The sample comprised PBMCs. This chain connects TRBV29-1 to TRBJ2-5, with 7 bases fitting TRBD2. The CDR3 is CSVEDGEGLAAKETQYF. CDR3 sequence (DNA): TGCAGCGTTGAAGATGGGGAGGGCCTGGCGGCCAAAGAGACCCAGTACTTC.